The T cell receptor (beta chain) under discussion was sequenced for a study of T cells in Graves' hyperthyroidism and ophthalmopathy. From RNA transcripts, TCR beta CDR3 regions were amplified. The study used the HTBI primer set for a first-round RT-PCR of the TCR CDR3. Each CDR3 protein gets one entry after TCRdb re-called the multiplex PCR reads with MiXCR. The sample includes approximately 400,000 distinct CDR3 sequences, around 14% of them seen just once. The V gene's germline CDR1 is LGHDT and CDR2 YNNKEL (reference sequence). This CDR3 contains 16 residues. J gave up 1 base and V 3 bases, and 2 bases lay outside the gene matches. Patients were aged 18 to 65, had disease duration under 2 months, and had newly diagnosed hyperthyroidism. Any patient presenting with uncontrolled infection, other autoimmune disease, pregnancy or lactation was left out. This clonotype appeared many times.

Sample: blood. The origin of this receptor is a young woman with Graves' hyperthyroidism that later progressed to Graves' ophthalmopathy. This chain links TRBV3-1 with TRBJ2-1; 11 bases line up with TRBD2. CDR3 in amino acids: CASSQWTSGSYNEQFF. The CDR3 nucleotides are TGTGCCAGCAGCCAGTGGACTAGCGGGTCCTACAATGAGCAGTTCTTC.